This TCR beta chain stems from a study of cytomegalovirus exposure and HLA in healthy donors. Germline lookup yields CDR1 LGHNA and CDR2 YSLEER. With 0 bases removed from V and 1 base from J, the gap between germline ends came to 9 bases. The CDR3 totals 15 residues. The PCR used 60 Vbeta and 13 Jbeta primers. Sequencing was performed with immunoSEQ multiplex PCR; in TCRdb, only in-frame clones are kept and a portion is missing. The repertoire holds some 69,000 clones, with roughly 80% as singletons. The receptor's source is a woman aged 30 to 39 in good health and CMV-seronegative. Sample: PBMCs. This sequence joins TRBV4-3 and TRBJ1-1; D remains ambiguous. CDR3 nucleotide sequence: TGCGCCAGCAGCCAAGAGAGAGCAGGGAACACTGAAGCTTTCTTT. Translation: CASSQERAGNTEAFF.